The present TCR beta chain was sequenced within a study of chemoradiotherapy in HPV16-positive cancers. Clones were read by immunoSEQ multiplex PCR, and TCRdb kept only the in-frame ones, dropping some. The sample holds roughly 40,000 clones; around 76% are singletons and the top ten take around 5.2%. CDR3 size: 14 residues. Germline CDR1 GTSNPN, CDR2 SVGIG (reference sequence). The germline V and J ends were trimmed by 4 bases and 7 bases, with 19 bases remaining between them. This sequence originates from a human donor with HPV-associated anogenital cancer. This specimen was blood, taken from a patient who underwent chemoradiotherapy. The rearrangement uses TRBV30 and TRBJ2-5; tentatively, D is TRBD2 (5 bases). The CDR3 spells CAWTPDWSRGTQYF. Written as DNA, the CDR3 is TGTGCCTGGACCCCGGACTGGTCAAGAGGGACCCAGTACTTC.